This record concerns one T cell receptor (beta chain) sequence. These data are taken from a study of cytomegalovirus exposure and HLA in healthy donors. The PCR ran on 60 Vbeta and 13 Jbeta primers. Sequencing was performed with immunoSEQ multiplex PCR; in TCRdb, only in-frame clones are kept and a portion is missing. The sample has about 120,000 clones; over 6.5% are singletons. Sequences were obtained from PBMCs. The receptor's source is a woman aged 40-49 years in good health and CMV-seropositive.

CDR3 DNA: TGTGCCAGCAGTGTAGGGACAGGGGCGGGGAACACTGAAGCTTTCTTT. This codes for CASSVGTGAGNTEAFF. This chain connects TRBV25-1 to TRBJ1-1; TRBD1 agrees at 10 bases. V trimming: 4 bases; J trimming: 1 base; junction bases outside the gene matches: 6. CDR1 and CDR2 (germline): MGHDK, SYGVNS. The CDR3 has 16 amino acids.